The clone carrying this TCR beta chain came up a few times. What it binds is not known. CDR1 SNHLY and CDR2 FYNNEI come from the germline V gene. Trimming stripped 6 bases from V and 4 bases from J, with 9 bases between. The length of the CDR3 is 13 residues. Clones were read by immunoSEQ multiplex PCR, and TCRdb kept only the in-frame ones, dropping some. The sample has 120,000 or so clones; 75% to 85% are singletons. These data originate in a study of T cell responses to AZD1222 COVID-19 vaccine. Findings and limits, study-wide: Nearly half of spike-specific TCRs reportedly target variant regions that are unmutated in the B.1.351 and B.1.1.7 variants. Donors, mostly white British, included more females; clonal diversity was possibly underestimated. Along spike, vaccine-associated CD4 TCRs were found throughout, with dominance at 160-218 and 743-854.

The receptor comes from an adult who received the AZD1222 COVID-19 vaccine. Sequencing used peripheral blood, obtained 28 days after the second AZD1222 dose. The chain recombines TRBV2 with TRBJ1-4; D not resolved. The CDR3 spells CASRWLSNEKLFF. The DNA of the CDR3 is TGTGCCAGCAGGTGGTTGAGTAATGAAAAACTGTTTTTT.